This TCR beta chain appears in the sequencing data of a study of T cells in tumors after PD-1 blockade (dated by TCRdb to the late 2010s). In terms of the full investigation: Exclusion criteria were prior checkpoint blockade, use of systemic immunosuppressants, or recent radiotherapy or other anti-cancer therapy within 4 weeks. Pembrolizumab 200 mg every 3 weeks or cemiplimab 350 mg every 2 weeks was administered to patients. While on anti-PD-1 treatment, some of the patients also continued taking daily vismodegib 150 mg. Peripheral blood samples averaged about 110,000 TCR templates (range about 21,000-260,000) and roughly 35,000 unique clonotypes. Paired single-cell RNA and TCR sequencing was done in the study on site-matched tumors from patients with BCC or SCC, both before and after anti-PD-1 therapy. To compare clonotypes in blood and tumor, bulk TCR sequencing was done on around eleven peripheral blood samples taken from 5 or 6 patients. RECIST version 1.1 was used to evaluate clinical response. Study-wide findings and limitations: Roughly 38% of TCR clonotypes from the tumor were detected in blood, and certain novel exhausted tumor clones were present in blood collected before treatment, which suggests recruitment from the periphery. The source of novel T cell clones was not identified, and lymphoid organs or rare unexpanded clones within the tumor or the tumor periphery could be included among the possible sources.

About this clone itself: Its antigen is unknown. Base quality data are lacking; no much larger clone is found one base away.

What the time point label conveys for this sample: before anti-PD-1 therapy. Genomic DNA extracted from tumor biopsies or peripheral blood was used for bulk TCRbeta sequencing, with input ranging from roughly 616 ng to 6,500 ng. Histologically proven advanced or metastatic basal or squamous cell carcinoma was present in all patients, all of whom were poor candidates for surgical resection. Of the ten to eleven patients making up the basal cell carcinoma cohort, 7 to 9 underwent bulk tumor TCR sequencing. The CDR3 holds 15 amino acids from the cysteine to the phenylalanine. Only the CDR3 portion is preserved as DNA: 45 bases, with reading frame beginning at the first base. CDR1 MNHNS and CDR2 SASEGT are derived from the germline V gene. V was cut back by 0 bases and J by 1 base, leaving a gap of 9 bases between them. The immunoSEQ platform was used to carry out deep TCRbeta sequencing. The source study handled its data this way. For further analysis, only productive rearrangements were exported out of the immunoSEQ Analyzer. T cell phenotypes were assigned to bulk TCRbeta clonotypes by matching to single-cell RNA+TCR-seq clones sharing the same TCRbeta sequence. Tumor enrichment of a clone was calculated by dividing the clone's tumor frequency by the clone's PBMC frequency, both taken from bulk TCR sequencing. GLIPH was used to group TCRs into specificity groups, clusters of distinct TCRs likely recognizing common antigens via shared CDR3 motifs. TCRdb obtained this table from immuneACCESS and retained in-frame rearrangements with V and J assigned. These tables miss some clones; where compared with another copy, unresolved V genes account for less than half of the shortfall, and the remainder is unexplained. V and J calls and clone size are given by that table; D and trimming were obtained from the DNA. The sample includes roughly 50,000 clones, with 65% to 85% observed a single time. About 4% of the sample comes from the top ten.

The rearranged chain carries TRBV6-1 and TRBJ1-1; the D gene cannot be named for sure. This receptor was taken from a human donor with basal cell carcinoma. This specimen consisted of PBMCs, obtained before anti-PD-1 treatment. The sequenced DNA: TGTGCCAGCAGTGAAGCGGCAGCGCCGAACACTGAAGCTTTCTTT. Its coded protein is CASSEAAAPNTEAFF.